The clone carrying this TCR beta chain appeared once. What it binds is not known. Extracted RNA was reverse transcribed, and the resulting cDNA served as sequencing template. Measured with immunoSEQ multiplex PCR; TCRdb has only the in-frame clones, and not every one. The data hold a few hundred thousand clones, with about 60% observed a single time. The sample's treatment: oral pan-JAK inhibitor, 5-10 mg twice daily. These data come from a study of CD8+ T cells in alopecia areata. Study outcomes and limitations: It was lesional scalp, especially alopecia totalis/universalis, that showed higher clonality than normal scalp.

This CDR3 has 11 amino acids. Per the germline V gene, CDR1 is MNHEY and CDR2 is SVGAGI. V was shortened by 6 bases and J by 7 bases, with 10 bases between the two germline ends. Sequencing was performed on CD4+ T cells sorted from blood, taken at week 52, from a patient treated with tofacitinib. This sequence originates from a human donor with alopecia areata. The chain combines TRBV6-5 with TRBJ2-7; D gene unclear. The CDR3: CASSPGWEQYF. In DNA, the CDR3 is TGTGCCAGCAGCCCAGGCTGGGAGCAGTACTTC.